This T cell receptor (beta chain) was sequenced in a study of blood T cell repertoires in COVID-19. In the study overall: Sites across the United States, Italy and Spain contributed samples from acute and convalescent COVID-19. In each case, the material was cDNA or gDNA derived from T cells, B-cell-depleted T cells, or PBMCs.

Methods used by the authors: Amplification from reference gene primers served as the basis for estimated nucleated cell counts. Sequencing used immunoSEQ multiplex PCR; TCRdb keeps in-frame clones, though not all of them. The V and J calls and the clone size are those of that table, but D and trimming were determined from the DNA. The data show under 300,000 clones, around four fifths seen once. Sequenced: peripheral blood. The receptor was derived from a man at least 80 years old with acute or convalescent COVID-19.

The DNA of the CDR3 is TGCGCCAGCAGCTTGGGGGGGGTGGAATCACCCCTCCACTTT. It is translated as CASSLGGVESPLHF. The chain has TRBV5-1 and TRBJ1-6, with D tentatively TRBD1 (5 bases). Germline lookup yields CDR1 SGHRS and CDR2 YFSETQ. The V end was cut by 0 bases, the J end by 10 bases, with 11 bases between. The CDR3 consists of 14 residues.